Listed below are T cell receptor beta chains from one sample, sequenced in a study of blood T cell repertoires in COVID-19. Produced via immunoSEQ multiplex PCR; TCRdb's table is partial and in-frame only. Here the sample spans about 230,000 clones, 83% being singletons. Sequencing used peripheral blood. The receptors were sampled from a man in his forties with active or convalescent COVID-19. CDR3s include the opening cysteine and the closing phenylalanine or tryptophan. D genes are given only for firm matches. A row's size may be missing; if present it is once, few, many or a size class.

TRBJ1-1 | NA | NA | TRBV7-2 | CASSLAYQNTEAFF | TGTGCCAGCAGCTTAGCCTATCAAAACACTGAAGCTTTCTTT
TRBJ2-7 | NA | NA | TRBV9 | CASSVGVGRDEQYF | TGTGCCAGCAGCGTAGGTGTTGGCAGGGACGAGCAGTACTTC
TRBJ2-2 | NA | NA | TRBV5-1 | CASSFLDSGPGELFF | TGCGCCAGCAGCTTCTTGGACAGCGGCCCCGGGGAGCTGTTTTTT
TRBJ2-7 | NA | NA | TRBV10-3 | CAIRGGGQFPYEQYF | TGTGCCATCCGTGGCGGGGGACAATTTCCCTACGAGCAGTACTTC
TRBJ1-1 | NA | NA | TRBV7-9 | CASNRPLNTEAFF | TGTGCCAGCAACAGACCATTGAACACTGAAGCTTTCTTT
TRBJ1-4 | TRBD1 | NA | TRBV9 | CASSVGGGRSNEKLFF | TGTGCCAGCAGCGTAGGAGGGGGCCGGTCTAATGAAAAACTGTTTTTT
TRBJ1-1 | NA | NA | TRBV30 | CAWSLGAGDTEAFF | TGTGCCTGGAGTTTAGGGGCAGGGGACACTGAAGCTTTCTTT
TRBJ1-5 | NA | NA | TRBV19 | CASSKGETVSPTQHF | TGTGCCAGTAGTAAGGGGGAGACAGTATCCCCGACCCAGCATTTT
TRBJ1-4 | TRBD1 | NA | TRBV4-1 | CASSQDSLRDRGPNARGLFF | TGCGCCAGCAGCCAAGATTCACTCCGGGACAGGGGCCCTAATGCGCGAGGGCTGTTTTTT
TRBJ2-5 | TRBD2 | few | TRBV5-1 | CASSLSPRGGQETQYF | TGCGCCAGCAGCTTATCCCCCCGCGGGGGCCAAGAGACCCAGTACTTC
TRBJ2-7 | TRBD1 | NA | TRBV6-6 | CAISRRDRVEQYF | TGTGCCATCTCGAGAAGGGACAGGGTCGAGCAGTACTTC
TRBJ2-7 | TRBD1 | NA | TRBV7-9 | CASSSQGTGSEQYF | TGTGCCAGCAGCTCCCAAGGGACAGGGAGCGAGCAGTACTTC
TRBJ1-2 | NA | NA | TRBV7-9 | CASSLITDGYTF | TGTGCCAGCAGCTTAATAACGGATGGCTACACCTTC
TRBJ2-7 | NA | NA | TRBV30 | CAWSVRTSYEQYF | TGTGCCTGGAGTGTACGTACAAGCTACGAGCAGTACTTC
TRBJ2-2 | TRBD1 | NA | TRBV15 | CATSRVGTGINTGELFF | TGTGCCACCAGCAGAGTGGGGACAGGGATAAACACCGGGGAGCTGTTTTTT
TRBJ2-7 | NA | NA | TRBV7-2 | CASSFQAGPYEQYF | TGTGCCAGCAGCTTTCAGGCGGGCCCTTACGAGCAGTACTTC
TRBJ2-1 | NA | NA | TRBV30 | CAWSVFDNEQFF | TGTGCCTGGAGTGTATTCGACAATGAGCAGTTCTTC
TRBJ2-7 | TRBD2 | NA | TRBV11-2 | CASSLSLAGVEQYF | TGTGCCAGCAGCTTGAGCCTAGCGGGAGTCGAGCAGTACTTC
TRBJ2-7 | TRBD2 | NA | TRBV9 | CASSPTSVRYEQYF | TGTGCCAGCAGCCCGACTAGCGTCCGCTACGAGCAGTACTTC
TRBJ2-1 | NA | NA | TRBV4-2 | CASSQLPSSYNEQFF | TGTGCCAGCAGCCAACTACCGAGCTCCTACAATGAGCAGTTCTTC
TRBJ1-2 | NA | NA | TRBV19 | CASSEEFYGYTF | TGTGCCAGTAGTGAGGAATTCTATGGCTACACCTTC
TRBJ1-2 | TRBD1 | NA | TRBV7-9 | CASRIYLEGAGGYTF | TGTGCCAGCAGAATTTACCTAGAGGGGGCGGGTGGCTACACCTTC